A single sample is the source of the 21 T cell receptor beta chains below, sequenced in a study of cytomegalovirus exposure and HLA in healthy donors. This PCR relied on a set of 60 Vbeta primers and 13 Jbeta primers. The protocol was immunoSEQ multiplex PCR, while the TCRdb copy is restricted to in-frame clones and leaves out a portion. The sample carries 100,000 or so clones, roughly 75% recorded once. Source material: PBMCs. These receptors were obtained from a man aged 30 to 45 in good health and CMV-seronegative.

The CDR3 nucleotides are TGTGCCAGCAGTTTGGTAATTGGGGGGGCTGGAGGTTCTCCCCTCCACTTT. Amino acids: CASSLVIGGAGGSPLHF. The chain joins TRBV27 to TRBJ1-6; a possible D gene is TRBD1 (6 bases). The germline V and J ends were trimmed by 3 bases and 13 bases, with 25 bases remaining between them. The germline V gene encodes CDR1 MNHEY and CDR2 SMNVEV (reference sequence). The CDR3 spans 17 residues.

The chain carries TRBV10-3 and TRBJ2-1; 12 bases line up with TRBD2. The CDR3 length is 17 residues. Trimming removed 3 bases from V and 6 bases from J; junction bases left unmatched: 9. Germline V gives CDR1 ENHRY, CDR2 SYGVKD. CDR3 sequence (DNA): TGTGCCATCAGTGACCCAACCGGGACTAGCGGGCCCAATGAGCAGTTCTTC. Translating gives CAISDPTGTSGPNEQFF.

V and J are TRBV11-2 and TRBJ2-5; TRBD2 matches at 14 bases. CDR1 is SGHAT, CDR2 FQNNGV, per germline. V lost 5 bases and J lost 5; bases outside the gene matches: 7. CDR3 length: 16 amino acids. CDR3 DNA sequence: TGTGCCAGCAGCGACTGGACTAGCGGGGGGATTGAGACCCAGTACTTC. Amino acid sequence: CASSDWTSGGIETQYF.

The V gene is TRBV13, the J gene TRBJ1-1, with D possibly matching TRBD1 (5 bases). From germline, CDR1 is PRHDT and CDR2 FYEKMQ (reference sequence). The CDR3 has 14 amino acids. The V and J ends lost 6 bases and 2 bases respectively, with 13 bases between them. CDR3 bases: TGTGCCAGCAGGGGGGTGGAGGGCAACACTGAAGCTTTCTTT. It specifies CASRGVEGNTEAFF.

The rearrangement links TRBV5-8 to TRBJ1-2; D is ambiguous. Germline CDR1 SGHTS, CDR2 YDEGEE. V dropped 0 bases and J dropped 2 bases, with 5 bases sitting between them. The length of the CDR3 is 13 residues. The CDR3 protein is CASSLGRNYGYTF. In DNA, the CDR3 is TGTGCCAGCAGCTTGGGCAGAAACTATGGCTACACCTTC.

The chain links TRBV5-6 to TRBJ2-3, with D tentatively TRBD1 (5 bases). The CDR3 has 13 residues. Per germline, CDR1 SGHDT and CDR2 YYEEEE. Trimming took 5 bases from V and 3 from J, leaving 10 bases between them. In DNA, the CDR3 is TGTGCCAGCAGAAGGGGTCTTACAGATACGCAGTATTTT. As protein: CASRRGLTDTQYF.

The chain recombines TRBV29-1 with TRBJ2-5; tentative D call: TRBD1 (6 bases). The CDR3 length is 16 residues. Germline CDR1 reads SQVTM; CDR2 reads ANQGSEA. The V gene lost 5 bases and the J gene lost 0 bases, with 19 bases spanning the gap. CDR3 in amino acids: CSVSPLVDSYQETQYF. The CDR3 coding sequence is TGCAGCGTTTCACCACTAGTGGACAGCTACCAAGAGACCCAGTACTTC.

The chain links TRBV7-9 to TRBJ2-7; D gene ambiguous. The germline V and J ends were trimmed by 1 base and 3 bases, with 7 bases remaining between them. This CDR3 contains 13 residues. Per the germline V gene, CDR1 is SEHNR and CDR2 is FQNEAQ (reference sequence). As DNA, the CDR3 is TGTGCCAGCAGCTTAGGGCAGGACTACGAGCAGTACTTC. This codes for CASSLGQDYEQYF.

The gene calls are TRBV5-4 and TRBJ2-7; TRBD1 aligns across 10 bases. The germline CDR1 and CDR2 sequences are SGHNT and YYREEE (reference sequence). CDR3 length: 14 amino acids. The V and J ends lost 3 bases and 6 bases, in that order; junction bases with no gene match: 6. This CDR3 is CASSSPGTGVEQYF. CDR3 bases: TGTGCCAGCAGCTCACCCGGGACAGGGGTCGAGCAGTACTTC.

The J gene is TRBJ1-2, the V gene TRBV25-1, with TRBD1 matching over 7 bases. Germline lookup yields CDR1 MGHDK and CDR2 SYGVNS. V was pared by 4 bases and J by 6 bases, with 8 bases of the junction left unmatched. The CDR3 runs 14 residues. In DNA form, the CDR3 reads TGTGCCAGCAGTGGTGGGACAGCCTGGGATGGCTACACCTTC. Protein sequence: CASSGGTAWDGYTF.

This clone was detected once. The chain has TRBV10-2 and TRBJ2-3; D possibly corresponds to TRBD2 (5 bases). Deletions cut 6 bases from V and 6 bases from J, with 25 bases between. The CDR3 length is 17 residues. Germline values: CDR1 WSHSY, CDR2 SAAADI. CDR3 loop: CASRSSGGGELIDTQYF. The CDR3 region has the DNA TGCGCCAGCAGATCCAGCGGCGGTGGGGAATTAATTGATACGCAGTATTTT.

This sequence joins TRBV14 and TRBJ2-7, with TRBD2 as a possible D gene (6 bases). Germline V gives CDR1 SGHDN, CDR2 FVKESK. The CDR3 totals 14 residues. Trimming took 6 bases from V and 3 from J, leaving 15 bases between them. CDR3 nucleotides: TGTGCCAGCAGTACGGGACTCCCGAGCTACGAGCAGTACTTC. This translates into CASSTGLPSYEQYF.

The chain recombines TRBV14 with TRBJ2-2; 7 nucleotides align to TRBD2. The CDR3 has 16 residues. Unmatched junction bases numbered 5, after V lost 0 bases and J lost 4 bases. Per germline, CDR1 SGHDN and CDR2 FVKESK. CDR3: CASSQDAGVFTGELFF. DNA of the CDR3: TGTGCCAGCAGCCAAGATGCGGGGGTCTTCACCGGGGAGCTGTTTTTT.

The chain employs TRBV7-2 and TRBJ2-1; 10 bases align to TRBD2. The J segment lost 7 bases and the V segment lost 0 bases, leaving 6 bases of the junction unmatched. CDR3 size: 16 residues. Germline CDR1 and CDR2: SGHTA and FQGNSA. For the CDR3, the DNA is TGTGCCAGCAGCTTAGCCCCGGGACTAGCGCTAAATGAGCAGTTCTTC. Protein sequence: CASSLAPGLALNEQFF.

This clone appeared a single time. The CDR3 DNA reads as TGTGCCAGCAGTCACGGACTAGCGGGAGGGCGCGGCTGGAATGAGCAGTTCTTC. Protein sequence: CASSHGLAGGRGWNEQFF. The chain employs TRBV27 and TRBJ2-1; the match to TRBD2 covers 15 bases. The V gene's germline CDR1 is MNHEY and CDR2 SMNVEV (reference sequence). The trim removed 5 bases at V and 7 bases at J, leaving 12 bases unmatched. There are 18 residues in the CDR3.

In its sample, this clone was seen once. The V call is TRBV7-9, the J call TRBJ2-5; 11 nucleotides match TRBD2. The CDR3 runs 14 residues. The V gene end was trimmed by 5 bases and the J gene end by 5 bases; junction bases not matched to a gene: 4. CDR1 and CDR2 (germline): SEHNR, FQNEAQ (reference sequence). CDR3 region: CASSKTSGEETQYF. As DNA, the CDR3 is TGTGCCAGCAGCAAGACTAGCGGGGAGGAGACCCAGTACTTC.

The CDR3 reads CAMKGKMNTEAFF. CDR3 sequence (DNA): TGTGCCATGAAGGGGAAAATGAACACTGAAGCTTTCTTT. The rearrangement links TRBV10-3 to TRBJ1-1, with D possibly being TRBD1 (5 bases). This CDR3 region has 13 residues. Germline V gene lookup returns CDR1 ENHRY and CDR2 SYGVKD. The V end lost 9 bases, the J end lost 0 bases, and 11 bases lay between the germline ends.

The CDR3 coding sequence is TGTGCCAGTAGTATAACAGAGAACTCCTACGAGCAGTACTTC. Translating gives CASSITENSYEQYF. The rearrangement uses TRBV19 and TRBJ2-7; D is ambiguous. CDR1 is LNHDA, CDR2 SQIVND, per germline (reference sequence). This CDR3 spans 14 amino acids. With 2 bases removed from V and 0 bases from J, the gap between germline ends came to 8 bases.

V usage is TRBV5-1 and J usage is TRBJ2-7; D is perhaps TRBD2 (5 bases). The V and J ends lost 0 bases and 6 bases respectively, with 13 bases between them. The CDR3 has 14 amino acids. Germline CDR1 reads SGHRS; CDR2 reads YFSETQ. The CDR3 region is CASSLDPHEGEQYF. The CDR3 DNA reads as TGCGCCAGCAGCTTGGATCCGCACGAGGGCGAGCAGTACTTC.

The V and J genes are TRBV6-1 and TRBJ2-1, with a tentative D call TRBD2 (7 bases). V dropped 3 bases and J dropped 12 bases, with 15 bases sitting between them. Germline CDR1 MNHNS, CDR2 SASEGT. CDR3 length: 13 residues. The CDR3: CASSEGEGVRQFF. The CDR3 DNA follows: TGTGCCAGCAGTGAGGGGGAGGGGGTAAGGCAGTTCTTC.

J is TRBJ2-1 and V is TRBV6-6; 9 bases are shared with TRBD1. The CDR3 extends over 15 amino acids. V shed 5 bases and J 7 bases; nucleotides not matched to a gene: 9. Germline loops: CDR1 MNHNY, CDR2 SVGAGI (reference sequence). The CDR3 bases are TGTGCCAGCAGTAACACAGGGGGCCCAAAGAATGAGCAGTTCTTC. It encodes CASSNTGGPKNEQFF.